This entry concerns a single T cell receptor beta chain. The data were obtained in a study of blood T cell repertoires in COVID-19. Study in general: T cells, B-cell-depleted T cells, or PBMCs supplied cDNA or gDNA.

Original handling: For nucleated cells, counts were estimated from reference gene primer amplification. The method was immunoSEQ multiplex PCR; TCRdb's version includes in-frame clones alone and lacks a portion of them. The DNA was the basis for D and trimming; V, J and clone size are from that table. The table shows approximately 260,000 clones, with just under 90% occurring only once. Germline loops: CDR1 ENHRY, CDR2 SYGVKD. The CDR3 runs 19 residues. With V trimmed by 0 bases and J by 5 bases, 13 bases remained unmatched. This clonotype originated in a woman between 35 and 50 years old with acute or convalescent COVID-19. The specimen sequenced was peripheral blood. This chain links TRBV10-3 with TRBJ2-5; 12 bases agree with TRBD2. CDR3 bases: TGTGCCATCAGTGAGTCGTCGGCTAGCGGGGGGGCCCAGTACGAGACCCAGTACTTC. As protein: CAISESSASGGAQYETQYF.